These 6 T cell receptor beta chains originate from one sample sequenced in a study of T cells in Graves' hyperthyroidism and ophthalmopathy. Researchers took RNA transcripts and amplified the TCR beta CDR3 regions from them. RT-PCR in the first round (using the HTBI primer set) targeted the TCR CDR3. From the multiplex PCR reads, TCRdb called clonotypes with MiXCR, one entry per CDR3 protein. Among about 500,000 distinct CDR3 sequences listed, roughly 15% were seen once. Sequenced: blood. The receptors derive from a woman aged 18 to 35 with Graves' ophthalmopathy.

The V gene is TRBV30, the J gene TRBJ1-4; 7 nucleotides line up with TRBD1. The V and J ends lost 1 base and 4 bases, in that order; junction bases with no gene match: 6. The CDR3 extends over 15 amino acids. Per the germline V gene, CDR1 is GTSNPN and CDR2 is SVGIG (reference sequence). The DNA for the CDR3 is TGTGCCTGGAGTGACACGACAGGGCGTAATGAAAAACTGTTTTTT. Translated, it gives CAWSDTTGRNEKLFF.

This clonotype was seen ten or more times. V is TRBV11-2 and J is TRBJ2-7; no reliable D call. Trimming took off 2 bases at V and 2 bases at J, with 10 bases between the two ends. Germline assignment: CDR1 SGHAT and CDR2 FQNNGV. The CDR3 has 14 residues. The CDR3 is CASSLQNAAYEQYF. The CDR3 nucleotides read TGTGCCAGCAGCTTACAGAATGCAGCCTACGAGCAGTACTTC.

This clonotype was counted ten times or more. The rearrangement uses TRBV7-9 and TRBJ2-3; TRBD2 agrees at 9 bases. This CDR3 spans 20 amino acids. Germline V gene data show CDR1 as SEHNR and CDR2 as FQNEAQ (reference sequence). The V segment lost 2 bases and the J segment 6 bases; nucleotides outside the gene matches: 21. CDR3 nucleotides: TGTGCCAGCAGCTTATCCGGACCCCTCTCCTTAGCGGGAGTATTGGATACGCAGTATTTT. Residues: CASSLSGPLSLAGVLDTQYF. Drawing the rest from reference TRBV7-9 and TRBJ2-3, the complete variable domain is DTGVSQNPRHKITKRGQNVTFRCDPISEHNRLYWYRQTLGQGPEFLTYFQNEAQLEKSRLLSDRFSAERPKGSFSTLEIQRTEQGDSAMYLCASSLSGPLSLAGVLDTQYFGPGTRLTVL.

J is TRBJ1-5 and V is TRBV3-1, with a possible D match to TRBD1 (5 bases). With 2 bases removed from V and 5 bases from J, the gap between germline ends came to 10 bases. The germline V gene encodes CDR1 LGHDT and CDR2 YNNKEL (reference sequence). The CDR3 is 14 residues long. The CDR3 is CASSQREGDQPQHF. CDR3 DNA: TGTGCCAGCAGCCAACGGGAAGGGGATCAGCCCCAGCATTTT.

The DNA for the CDR3 is TGTGCCACCAGCACCCCGGACGGAGAGCAGTACTTC. Amino acid sequence: CATSTPDGEQYF. The chain links TRBV15 to TRBJ2-7, with no clear D. Germline CDR1 reads LNHNV; CDR2 reads YYDKDF (reference sequence). V lost 4 bases and J lost 7, with 11 bases in between. The CDR3 sequence is 12 residues long.

This clonotype has at least ten counts. The chain couples TRBV28 to TRBJ1-2; D call uncertain. The V gene's germline CDR1 is MDHEN and CDR2 SYDVKM. The CDR3 is 13 amino acids. V lost 6 bases and J 5 bases, leaving 13 bases between the germline ends. The CDR3 sequence: CASSLEQQYGYTF. The DNA of the CDR3 is TGTGCCAGCAGCTTGGAACAGCAGTATGGCTACACCTTC.